This T cell receptor (beta chain) was sequenced for a study of blood T cell repertoires in COVID-19. V gave up 7 bases and J gave up 4 bases, with 25 bases separating them. The CDR3 consists of 17 residues. Assay used: immunoSEQ multiplex PCR; TCRdb lists only in-frame clones, some missing. The data contain tens of thousands of clones, about 79% of them seen just once; the ten biggest clones take up 28%. The receptor was derived from a man between 70 and 80 years old with acute or convalescent COVID-19. This chain connects TRBV23-1 to TRBJ1-1, with D maybe TRBD1 (5 bases). TRBV23-1 is assigned to the ORF class and has an uncertain function. Sequenced: peripheral blood. This chain's CDR3 is CASTPPSGRDSVTEAFF. The DNA for the CDR3 is TGCGCCAGCACCCCCCCCTCCGGCAGGGATTCAGTCACTGAAGCTTTCTTT.